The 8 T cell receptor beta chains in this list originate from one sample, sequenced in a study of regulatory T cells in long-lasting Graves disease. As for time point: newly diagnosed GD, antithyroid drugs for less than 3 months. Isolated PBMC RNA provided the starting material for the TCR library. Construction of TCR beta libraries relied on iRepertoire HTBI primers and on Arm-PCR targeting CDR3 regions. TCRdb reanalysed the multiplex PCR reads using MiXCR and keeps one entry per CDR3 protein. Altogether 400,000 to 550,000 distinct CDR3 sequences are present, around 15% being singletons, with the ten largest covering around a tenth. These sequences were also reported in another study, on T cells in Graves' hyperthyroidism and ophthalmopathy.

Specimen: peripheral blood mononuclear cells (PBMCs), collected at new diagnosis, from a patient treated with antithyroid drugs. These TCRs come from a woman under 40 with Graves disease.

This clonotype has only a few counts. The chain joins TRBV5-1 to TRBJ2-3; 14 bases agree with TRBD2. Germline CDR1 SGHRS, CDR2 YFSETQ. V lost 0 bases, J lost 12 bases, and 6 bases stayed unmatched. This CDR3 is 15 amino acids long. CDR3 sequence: CASSLEVGTSGSQYF. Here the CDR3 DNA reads TGCGCCAGCAGCTTGGAAGTCGGGACTAGCGGGAGTCAGTATTTT. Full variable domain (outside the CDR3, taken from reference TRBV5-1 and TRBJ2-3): KAGVTQTPRYLIKTRGQQVTLSCSPISGHRSVSWYQQTPGQGLQFLFEYFSETQRNKGNFPGRFSGRQFSNSRSEMNVSTLELGDSALYLCASSLEVGTSGSQYFGPGTRLTVL.

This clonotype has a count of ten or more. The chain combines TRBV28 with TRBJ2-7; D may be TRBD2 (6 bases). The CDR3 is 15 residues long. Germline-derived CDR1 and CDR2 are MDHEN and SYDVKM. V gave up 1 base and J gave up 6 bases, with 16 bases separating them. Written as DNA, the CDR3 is TGTGCCAGCAGTTTATCCCGGGAGTGGGTGGGCGAGCAGTACTTC. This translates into CASSLSREWVGEQYF.

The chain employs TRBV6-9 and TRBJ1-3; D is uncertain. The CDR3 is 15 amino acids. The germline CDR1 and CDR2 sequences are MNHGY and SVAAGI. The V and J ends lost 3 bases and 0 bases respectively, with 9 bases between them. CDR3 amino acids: CASSYSAGSGNTIYF. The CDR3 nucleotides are TGTGCCAGCAGTTACTCAGCAGGCTCTGGAAACACCATATATTTT.

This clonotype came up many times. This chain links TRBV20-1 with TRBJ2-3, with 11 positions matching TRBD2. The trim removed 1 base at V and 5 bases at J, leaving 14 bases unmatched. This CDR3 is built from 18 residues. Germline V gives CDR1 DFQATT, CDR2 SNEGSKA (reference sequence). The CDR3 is CSARGGSGRATGIDTQYF. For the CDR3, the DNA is TGCAGTGCTAGAGGGGGTAGCGGGAGGGCCACGGGTATAGATACGCAGTATTTT.

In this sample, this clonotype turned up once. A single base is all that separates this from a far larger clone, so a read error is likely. The DNA for the CDR3 is TGTGGCAGCAGCTTAAGTTTTCTTGGCCTAACGAACTACAATGAGCAGTTCTTC. It codes for CGSSLSFLGLTNYNEQFF. The V and J genes are TRBV7-2 and TRBJ2-5; D gene ambiguous. The J call may be in error: the DNA end matches TRBJ2-1 better. CDR1 and CDR2 from the germline V gene are SGHTA and FQGNSA. The CDR3 runs to 18 residues.

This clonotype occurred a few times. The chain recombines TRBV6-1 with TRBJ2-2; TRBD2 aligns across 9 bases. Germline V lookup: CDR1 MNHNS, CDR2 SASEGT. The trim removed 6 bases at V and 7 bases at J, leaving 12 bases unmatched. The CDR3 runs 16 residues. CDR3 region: CASSLVISGRNGELFF. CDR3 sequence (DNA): TGTGCCAGCAGCCTTGTTATTAGCGGGAGAAACGGGGAGCTGTTTTTT.

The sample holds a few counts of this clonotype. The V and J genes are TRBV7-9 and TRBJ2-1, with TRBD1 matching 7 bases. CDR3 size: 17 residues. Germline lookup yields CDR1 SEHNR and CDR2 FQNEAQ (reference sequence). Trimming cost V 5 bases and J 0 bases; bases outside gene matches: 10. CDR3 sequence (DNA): TGTGCCAGCAGCCCAAAGGGACAGTATAGCTCCTACAATGAGCAGTTCTTC. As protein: CASSPKGQYSSYNEQFF. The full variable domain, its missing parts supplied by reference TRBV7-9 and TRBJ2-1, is DTGVSQNPRHKITKRGQNVTFRCDPISEHNRLYWYRQTLGQGPEFLTYFQNEAQLEKSRLLSDRFSAERPKGSFSTLEIQRTEQGDSAMYLCASSPKGQYSSYNEQFFGPGTRLTVL.

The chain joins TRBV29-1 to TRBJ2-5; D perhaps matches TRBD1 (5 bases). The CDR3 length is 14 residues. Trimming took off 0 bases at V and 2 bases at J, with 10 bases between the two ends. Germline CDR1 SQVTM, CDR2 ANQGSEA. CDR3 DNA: TGCAGCGTTGAAGAAGGGGAAGAACAAGAGACCCAGTACTTC. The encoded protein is CSVEEGEEQETQYF.